The 29 T cell receptor beta chains listed next were all sequenced from one sample in a study of blood T cell repertoires in COVID-19. Sequencing used immunoSEQ multiplex PCR; TCRdb keeps in-frame clones, though not all of them. The data show more than 70,000 clones, with around 89% seen just once and 8.5% to 10% held by the top ten. The specimen was peripheral blood. Receptor source: a man aged 50 to 60 with acute or convalescent COVID-19.

In this sample, this clone turned up once. CDR3 bases: TGTGCCAGCAGCCCACGAGGCGCTGACAGGTCGAACACCGGGGAGCTGTTTTTT. Protein: CASSPRGADRSNTGELFF. The rearrangement uses TRBV7-4 and TRBJ2-2; tentative D call: TRBD1 (6 bases). This CDR3 comprises 18 residues. Trimming left V 5 bases short and J 0 bases short, with 19 bases between. The germline CDR1 and CDR2 sequences are SGHVT and SQSDAQ.

This chain connects TRBV19 to TRBJ1-1; 9 positions match TRBD1. Trimming took 7 bases from V and 7 from J; bases not matched to a gene: 7. The CDR3 is 13 amino acids. Germline V gene sequence: CDR1 LNHDA, CDR2 SQIVND (reference sequence). In DNA, the CDR3 is TGTGCCAGTACTGGGGACAGGGCCGGTGAAGCTTTCTTT. Translating it yields CASTGDRAGEAFF.

The J gene is TRBJ1-2, the V gene TRBV16; D remains ambiguous. V was shortened by 1 base and J by 3 bases, with 15 bases between the two germline ends. Germline V gene data show CDR1 as KGHSY and CDR2 as FQNENV. This CDR3 contains 16 residues. Here the CDR3 DNA reads TGTGCCAGCAGCCAATATCTGCCTGTCGCGGACTATGGCTACACCTTC. Translating gives CASSQYLPVADYGYTF.

V gene TRBV27 combines with J gene TRBJ1-5; D not certain. This CDR3 region has 14 residues. Germline CDR1 and CDR2: MNHEY and SMNVEV (reference sequence). V was pared by 5 bases and J by 0 bases, with 8 bases between. The CDR3 DNA is TGTGCCAGCAGTCCCGAGGATAGCAATCAGCCCCAGCATTTT. It translates to CASSPEDSNQPQHF.

The chain links TRBV2 to TRBJ2-3; D gene unclear. Between the trimmed V and J ends, which lost 6 bases and 6 bases, there was a span of 7 bases. CDR1 and CDR2 from the germline V gene are SNHLY and FYNNEI. The length of the CDR3 is 11 residues. CDR3 sequence (DNA): TGTGCCAGCAGCTACTTGGATACGCAGTATTTT. This translates into CASSYLDTQYF. The full variable domain, rest sourced from reference TRBV2 and TRBJ2-3, is EPEVTQTPSHQVTQMGQEVILRCVPISNHLYFYWYRQILGQKVEFLVSFYNNEISEKSEIFDDQFSVERPDGSNFTLKIRSTKLEDSAMYFCASSYLDTQYFGPGTRLTVL.

The chain employs TRBV19 and TRBJ2-2; 11 nucleotides line up with TRBD2. V lost 3 bases to trimming and J lost 9 bases; unmatched junction nucleotides: 12. Germline CDR1 and CDR2: LNHDA and SQIVND (reference sequence). CDR3 length: 17 amino acids. CDR3 in amino acids: CASSIGLLAGVSWELFF. The CDR3 bases are TGTGCCAGTAGTATCGGCTTACTAGCGGGGGTCTCGTGGGAGCTGTTTTTT.

The gene calls are TRBV27 and TRBJ2-1; 7 positions match TRBD2. The germline V gene has CDR1 MNHEY and CDR2 SMNVEV (reference sequence). CDR3 size: 16 residues. J gave up 0 bases and V 3 bases, and 5 bases lay outside the gene matches. In DNA form, the CDR3 reads TGTGCCAGCAGTTTGCCCAGCGGGGCCTCCTACAATGAGCAGTTCTTC. Translating gives CASSLPSGASYNEQFF.

Here the CDR3 reads CASSYGQGSSYEQYF. For the CDR3, the DNA is TGCGCCAGCAGCTACGGACAGGGTAGTTCCTACGAGCAGTACTTC. The chain combines TRBV5-1 with TRBJ2-7, with 8 bases matching TRBD1. Looked up from germline, CDR1 is SGHRS and CDR2 is YFSETQ. With V trimmed by 3 bases and J by 1 base, 6 bases remained unmatched. The CDR3 runs to 15 residues.

The genes are TRBV4-1 and TRBJ1-1, with 10 nucleotides matching TRBD1. V shed 1 base, J shed 12 bases, and the junction held 2 bases outside the gene matches. This CDR3 region has 12 residues. Germline V CDR1 and CDR2: MGHRA, YSYEKL. CDR3 loop: CASSQGQGATFF. CDR3 in DNA: TGCGCCAGCAGCCAAGGACAGGGGGCGACTTTCTTT.

The rearrangement uses TRBV11-2 and TRBJ2-1, with 7 nucleotides matching TRBD2. J was trimmed by 6 bases and V by 1 base; bases with no gene match: 6. The CDR3 is 15 residues long. Germline CDR1 SGHAT, CDR2 FQNNGV. The CDR3 protein is CASSLAPGLGNEQFF. CDR3 DNA: TGTGCCAGCAGCTTAGCGCCAGGACTAGGCAATGAGCAGTTCTTC.

This clone occurred once. This rearrangement joins TRBV5-4 to TRBJ1-2; D may be TRBD1 (5 bases). The ends were cut back, 3 bases at V and 4 bases at J, with 10 bases in the middle. The CDR3 has 13 residues. CDR1 is SGHNT, CDR2 YYREEE, per germline (reference sequence). CDR3 amino acids: CASSSTGTYGYTF. CDR3 coding DNA: TGTGCCAGCAGCTCCACAGGAACCTATGGCTACACCTTC.

The chain uses TRBV2 and TRBJ2-1, with TRBD1 as a possible D gene (5 bases). V dropped 7 bases and J dropped 6 bases, with 13 bases sitting between them. The CDR3 length is 13 residues. Per germline, CDR1 SNHLY and CDR2 FYNNEI. The CDR3 nucleotides are TGTGCCAGCAACAGGCCCAGCCTCAATGAGCAGTTCTTC. It specifies CASNRPSLNEQFF.

This clone has a handful of counts. The chain joins TRBV19 to TRBJ1-1, with 11 bases lining up with TRBD1. From germline, CDR1 is LNHDA and CDR2 SQIVND (reference sequence). The CDR3 totals 16 residues. Trimming removed 5 bases from V and 5 bases from J; junction bases left unmatched: 10. CDR3 bases: TGTGCCAGTAGTCACACACAGGACAGGGGGCGAACTGAAGCTTTCTTT. It specifies CASSHTQDRGRTEAFF.

The chain couples TRBV12-3 or TRBV12-4 to TRBJ1-1, with 7 nucleotides matching TRBD1. The CDR3 extends over 13 amino acids. The ends lost 8 bases at V and 1 base at J; junction bases unmatched: 4. This chain's CDR3 is CASGRQGNTEAFF. CDR3 DNA sequence: TGTGCCAGCGGAAGACAGGGGAACACTGAAGCTTTCTTT.

This sequence joins TRBV7-3 and TRBJ2-3, with 8 bases lining up with TRBD2. The CDR3 sequence is 16 residues long. Per germline, CDR1 SGHTA and CDR2 FQGTGA. Germline trimming cut 3 bases from V and 3 bases from J; bases unmatched to any gene: 8. The CDR3 sequence is CASSFFGGGLTDTQYF. The DNA for the CDR3 is TGTGCCAGCAGCTTCTTCGGCGGGGGGTTGACAGATACGCAGTATTTT. Complete variable domain (other parts from reference TRBV7-3 and TRBJ2-3): GAGVSQTPSNKVTEKGKYVELRCDPISGHTALYWYRQSLGQGPEFLIYFQGTGAADDSGLPNDRFFAVRPEGSVSTLKIQRTERGDSAVYLCASSFFGGGLTDTQYFGPGTRLTVL.

This chain uses TRBV5-1 with TRBJ2-3, with 8 bases aligning to TRBD2. This CDR3 spans 15 amino acids. With 0 bases clipped from V and 4 bases from J, the junction kept 4 bases outside the gene matches. CDR1 and CDR2 (germline): SGHRS, YFSETQ. CDR3 protein: CASSLGSSGADTQYF. The CDR3 DNA is TGCGCCAGCAGCTTGGGGAGTAGCGGGGCAGATACGCAGTATTTT.

V usage is TRBV9 and J usage is TRBJ2-3; 10 positions agree with TRBD2. Germline V gives CDR1 SGDLS, CDR2 YYNGEE. This CDR3 contains 17 residues. V shed 3 bases, J shed 4 bases, and the junction held 11 bases outside the gene matches. The CDR3 is CASSERVAGGPPDTQYF. The CDR3 DNA reads as TGTGCCAGCAGCGAGAGAGTAGCGGGGGGCCCCCCAGATACGCAGTATTTT.

The gene calls are TRBV5-3 and TRBJ1-1; 9 bases agree with TRBD1. TRBV5-3 is labeled an ORF, and its function is uncertain. Trimming took 0 bases from V and 5 from J; bases not matched to a gene: 5. The CDR3 is made up of 15 amino acids. The CDR3 region has the DNA TGTGCCAGAAGCTTGGGGGGGACAGGGCGGACTGAAGCTTTCTTT. As protein: CARSLGGTGRTEAFF.

The V gene is TRBV7-9, the J gene TRBJ2-3, with D maybe TRBD1 (5 bases). V was pared by 2 bases and J by 2 bases, with 11 bases between. The CDR3 length is 15 residues. Germline CDR1 is SEHNR and CDR2 is FQNEAQ (reference sequence). The CDR3 sequence: CASSLNSGITDTQYF. The CDR3 bases are TGTGCCAGCAGCTTAAATTCAGGGATCACAGATACGCAGTATTTT. The entire variable domain, with the rest obtained from reference TRBV7-9 and TRBJ2-3, is as follows: DTGVSQNPRHKITKRGQNVTFRCDPISEHNRLYWYRQTLGQGPEFLTYFQNEAQLEKSRLLSDRFSAERPKGSFSTLEIQRTEQGDSAMYLCASSLNSGITDTQYFGPGTRLTVL.

In this sample, this clone turned up once. The chain has TRBV20-1 and TRBJ1-3, with a weak D call TRBD1 (6 bases). V was trimmed by 3 bases and J by 3 bases, leaving 18 bases between them. CDR1 is DFQATT and CDR2 is SNEGSKA in the germline V gene (reference sequence). CDR3 length: 16 residues. CDR3 sequence: CSASGWGGGGGNTIYF. CDR3 in DNA: TGCAGTGCTAGTGGATGGGGAGGGGGTGGTGGAAACACCATATATTTT.

The V and J genes are TRBV7-8 and TRBJ1-1; 7 bases agree with TRBD1. The CDR3 extends over 17 amino acids. Germline V CDR1 and CDR2: SGHVS, FQNEAQ. The junction had 12 bases not matched to a gene; V was cut back by 5 bases and J by 0 bases. The CDR3 region is CASSPGQEPRMNTEAFF. The CDR3 DNA reads as TGTGCCAGCAGCCCCGGACAGGAACCTAGGATGAACACTGAAGCTTTCTTT.

V is TRBV5-1 and J is TRBJ1-5; 7 positions agree with TRBD1. Germline-derived CDR1 and CDR2 are SGHRS and YFSETQ. V lost 1 base and J lost 7; bases outside the gene matches: 2. The CDR3 covers 13 residues. The CDR3 DNA is TGCGCCAGCAGCTTGTACAGGGGACAGCCCCAGCATTTT. This translates into CASSLYRGQPQHF. Full variable domain (remainder filled in from reference TRBV5-1 and TRBJ1-5): KAGVTQTPRYLIKTRGQQVTLSCSPISGHRSVSWYQQTPGQGLQFLFEYFSETQRNKGNFPGRFSGRQFSNSRSEMNVSTLELGDSALYLCASSLYRGQPQHFGDGTRLSIL.

This chain connects TRBV3-1 (or the pseudogene TRBV3-2) to TRBJ2-1; D might be TRBD1 (6 bases). Germline-derived CDR1 and CDR2 are LGHDT and YNNKEL (reference sequence). CDR3 length equals 12 residues. Deletions cut 5 bases from V and 12 bases from J, with 14 bases between. The CDR3 loop is CASSGGVGAQFF. CDR3 DNA: TGTGCCAGCAGCGGGGGCGTGGGGGCGCAGTTCTTC.

The chain employs TRBV2 and TRBJ1-2; D is perhaps TRBD1 (6 bases). CDR3 length: 14 amino acids. V lost 2 bases to trimming and J lost 8 bases, with 15 bases between them. In germline, CDR1 is SNHLY, CDR2 FYNNEI. The CDR3 loop reads CASSERAGAGGYTF. The CDR3 DNA follows: TGTGCCAGCAGTGAAAGGGCAGGGGCCGGAGGCTACACCTTC.

The rearrangement links TRBV7-2 to TRBJ1-3; 7 nucleotides match TRBD1. V lost 6 bases, J lost 4 bases, and 9 bases stayed unmatched. There are 15 residues in the CDR3. Germline V gene data show CDR1 as SGHTA and CDR2 as FQGNSA. CDR3 bases: TGTGCCAGCAGTCCTGGACAGGATCAAGGAAACACCATATATTTT. Its protein is CASSPGQDQGNTIYF.

The gene calls are TRBV3-1 (or the pseudogene TRBV3-2) and TRBJ1-3; D unclear. Germline V gene sequence: CDR1 LGHDT, CDR2 YNNKEL (reference sequence). Trimming shortened V by 1 base and J by 2 bases, and 9 bases separated the two germline ends. CDR3 length equals 15 residues. The CDR3 coding sequence is TGTGCCAGCAGCCAAGGTCGCCAGACTGGAAACACCATATATTTT. Its translation: CASSQGRQTGNTIYF.

The chain joins TRBV5-1 to TRBJ1-3; TRBD1 matches at 9 bases. Germline values: CDR1 SGHRS, CDR2 YFSETQ. The CDR3 covers 15 residues. The V segment lost 6 bases and the J segment 4 bases; nucleotides outside the gene matches: 8. CDR3 sequence (DNA): TGCGCCAGCACCCTACAGGGGGCGGAAGGAAACACCATATATTTT. Translated, it gives CASTLQGAEGNTIYF.

The CDR3 DNA reads as TGTGCCAGCAGCCAAGGGGGCCCAACCGAAGCTTTCTTT. Translating gives CASSQGGPTEAFF. The chain recombines TRBV3-1 (or the pseudogene TRBV3-2) with TRBJ1-1; D perhaps matches TRBD1 (5 bases). The ends were cut back, 1 base at V and 8 bases at J, with 11 bases in the middle. The germline V gene has CDR1 LGHDT and CDR2 YNNKEL (reference sequence). There are 13 residues in the CDR3.

The chain employs TRBV30 and TRBJ1-1; D gene ambiguous. Trimming shortened V by 4 bases and J by 1 base, and 13 bases separated the two germline ends. This CDR3 has 14 amino acids. CDR1 is GTSNPN, CDR2 SVGIG, per germline (reference sequence). The DNA for the CDR3 is TGTGCCTGGACACCTCTTACATGGAACACTGAAGCTTTCTTT. This sequence encodes CAWTPLTWNTEAFF. Filled out from reference TRBV30 and TRBJ1-1, the complete variable domain reads SQTIHQWPATLVQPVGSPLSLECTVEGTSNPNLYWYRQAAGRGLQLLFYSVGIGQISSEVPQNLSASRPQDRQFILSSKKLLLSDSGFYLCAWTPLTWNTEAFFGQGTRLTVV.